This T cell receptor (beta chain) is from a study of regulatory dendritic cells for organ transplantation. Study at large: On day 6, the dendritic cells were exposed to LPS.

Sorted T cells were CFSE-labeled and cultured 5 days with allogeneic regulatory or mature dendritic cells at 1:10. Memory T cells were CD45RO+, naive were CD45RA+, sorted by FACS. Looked up from germline, CDR1 is SNHLY and CDR2 is FYNNEI. The V and J ends lost 3 bases and 8 bases, in that order; junction bases with no gene match: 3. This CDR3 is 12 amino acids long. The data were produced by immunoSEQ multiplex PCR, yet TCRdb's version contains in-frame clones alone and is incomplete. The table shows some 9,600 clones, with less than 70% occurring only once. General study points: Considerable individual heterogeneity was seen in alloreactive memory CD8+ T cells.

The sample holds a few counts of this clone. Its target is not known. The sequence was collected from a human donor in good health. Specimen: naive CD4+ T cells from blood cultured with dendritic cells. Subset specified: CD45RA+ naive T cells. This chain joins TRBV2 and TRBJ1-2; 7 bases fit TRBD1. DNA for the CDR3: TGTGCCAGCAGTGAGACAGGGTTCGGCTACACCTTC. Translated, it gives CASSETGFGYTF.